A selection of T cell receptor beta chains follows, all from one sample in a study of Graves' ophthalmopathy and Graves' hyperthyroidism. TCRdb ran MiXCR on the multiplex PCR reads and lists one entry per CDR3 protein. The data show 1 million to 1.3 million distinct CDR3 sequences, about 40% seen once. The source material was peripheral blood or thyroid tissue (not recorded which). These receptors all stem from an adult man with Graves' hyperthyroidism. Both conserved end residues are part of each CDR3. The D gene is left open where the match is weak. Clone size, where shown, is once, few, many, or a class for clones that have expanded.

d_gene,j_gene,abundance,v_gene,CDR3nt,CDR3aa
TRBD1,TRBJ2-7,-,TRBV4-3,TGCGCCAGCAGCCGGGACAGGGACTACGAGCGGTACTTC,CASSRDRDYERYF
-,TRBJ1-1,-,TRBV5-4,TGTGCCAGCAGCTTCGGGACAACGGGGCTTGTAACTGAAGCTTTCTTT,CASSFGTTGLVTEAFF
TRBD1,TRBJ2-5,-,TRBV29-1,TGCAGCGTTATTCGGACAGGGGGCCGCCAAGAGACCCAGTACTTC,CSVIRTGGRQETQYF
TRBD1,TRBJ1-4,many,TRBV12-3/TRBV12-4,TGTGCCAGTCTGCGGGACAGGGAGGAAAAACTGTTTTTT,CASLRDREEKLFF
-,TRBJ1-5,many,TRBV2,TGTGCCAGCAGTGGCTTTGGGACCCCCATGGGTCAGCCCCAGCATTTT,CASSGFGTPMGQPQHF
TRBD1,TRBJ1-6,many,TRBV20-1,TGCAGTGCTAGAACTGCGACAGGGTTGGTTTCACCCCTCCACTTT,CSARTATGLVSPLHF
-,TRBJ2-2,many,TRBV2,TGTGCCAGCAGTGCTAAGGGATTAGCGAACACCGGGGAGCTGTTTTTT,CASSAKGLANTGELFF
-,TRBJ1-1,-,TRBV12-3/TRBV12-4,TGTGCCAGCAGGAACAGGATATACGCTGAAGCTTTCTTT,CASRNRIYAEAFF
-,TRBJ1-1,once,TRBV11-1,TGTGCCAGCAGCCAGTCCGGACGAGAGACTGAAGCTTTCTTT,CASSQSGRETEAFF
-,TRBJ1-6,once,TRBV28,TGTGCCAGCAGTTTAAGGCAGTTATATTCACCCCCCCACTTT,CASSLRQLYSPPHF
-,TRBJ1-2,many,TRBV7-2,TGTGCCAGCAGTTCAGACAGCAATCTTAACTATGGCTACACCTTC,CASSSDSNLNYGYTF
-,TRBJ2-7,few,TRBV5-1,TGCGCCAGCAGCTTGGCCCCAGGGGTAACCTACGAGCAGTACTTC,CASSLAPGVTYEQYF
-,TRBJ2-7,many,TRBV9,TGTGCCAGCAGCCCAAAGACGGGGATCGCCTCCTACGAGCAGTACTTC,CASSPKTGIASYEQYF
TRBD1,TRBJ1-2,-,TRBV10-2,TGTGCCAGCAGTCGAGGACAGGCTAACTATGGCTACACCTTC,CASSRGQANYGYTF
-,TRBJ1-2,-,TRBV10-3,TGTGCCAGCAGTGCTAGAGCTGGAGCCACGGGCGCCTATGGCTACACCTTC,CASSARAGATGAYGYTF
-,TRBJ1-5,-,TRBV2,TGTGCCAGCAGTGTTGGGGAATTGCTGCATTTT,CASSVGELLHF
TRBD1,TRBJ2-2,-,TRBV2,TGTGCCAGCAGTGAACCGGGACAGGGGGCGTCCGGGGAGCTGTTTTTT,CASSEPGQGASGELFF
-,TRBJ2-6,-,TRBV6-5,TGTGCCAGCAGTGAAGAAGCTGGAGGGGCCAACGTCCTGACTTTC,CASSEEAGGANVLTF
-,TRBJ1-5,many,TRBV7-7,TGTGCCAGCAGCCCCCCCGGAACTGTAAGCAATCAGCCCCAGCATTTT,CASSPPGTVSNQPQHF
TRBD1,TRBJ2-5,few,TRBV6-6,TGTGCCAGCAACGACCCGGGACAGATAGAAGAGACCCAGTACTTC,CASNDPGQIEETQYF
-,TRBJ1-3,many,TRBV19,TGTGCCAGTTTACGGCGGGGGCCTGGAAACACCATATATTTT,CASLRRGPGNTIYF
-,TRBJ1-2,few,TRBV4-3,TGCGCCAGCAGCCGTCAACAGGGAAATGGCTACACCTTC,CASSRQQGNGYTF
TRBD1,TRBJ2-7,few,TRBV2,TGTGCCAGCATACTTGGTAGGGGGCCCTACGAGCAGTACTTC,CASILGRGPYEQYF
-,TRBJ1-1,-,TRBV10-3,TGTGCCATCAGGAAAAATATGGACACTGAAGCTTTCTTT,CAIRKNMDTEAFF
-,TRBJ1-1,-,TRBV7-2,-,CASSFAGGAGTFF
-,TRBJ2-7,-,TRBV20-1,TGCAGTTCCCCGGGGGAGAGCTACGAGCAGTACTTC,CSSPGESYEQYF
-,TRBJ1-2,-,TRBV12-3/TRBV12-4,TGTGCCAGCAGTAGACGGACGAGAAACTATGGCTACACCTTC,CASSRRTRNYGYTF
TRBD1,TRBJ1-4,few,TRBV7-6,TGTGCCAGCAGCAGAAGCGGGACAGGCGCAACTAATGAAAAACTGTTTTTT,CASSRSGTGATNEKLFF
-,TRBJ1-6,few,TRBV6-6,TGTGCCAGCACGGGCGGCGTCCTCTCACCCCTCCACTTT,CASTGGVLSPLHF
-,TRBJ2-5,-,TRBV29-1,TGCAGTGAGGGCGGAGAGACCCAGTACTTC,CSEGGETQYF
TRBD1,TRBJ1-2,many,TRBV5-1,TGCGCCAGCAGCTCGGCCCTGGACAGGTTTAACTATGGCTACACCTTC,CASSSALDRFNYGYTF
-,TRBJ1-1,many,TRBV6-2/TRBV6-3,TGTGCCAGCAGTTACTCTGCAGGGAGGCACACTGAAGCTTTCTTT,CASSYSAGRHTEAFF
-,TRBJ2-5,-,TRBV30,TGTGCCTGGAGTGTGGGGAGGCGGCAAGAGACCCAGTACTTC,CAWSVGRRQETQYF
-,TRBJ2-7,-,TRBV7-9,TGTGCCAGCAGTGCATTAGGGCAGTACTACGAGCAGTACTTC,CASSALGQYYEQYF
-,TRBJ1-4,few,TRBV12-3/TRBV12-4,TGTGCCAGCACCCCCGGACAGTCAAGAAATGAAAAACTGTTTTTT,CASTPGQSRNEKLFF
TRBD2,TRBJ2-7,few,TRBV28,TGTGCCAGCGGACTAGGGCGGATAACCGAGCAGTACTTC,CASGLGRITEQYF
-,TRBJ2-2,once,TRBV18,TGTGCCAGCTCACCACTGAACAAAGGGACCGGGGAGCTGTTTTTT,CASSPLNKGTGELFF
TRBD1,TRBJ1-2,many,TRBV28,TGTGCCAGCAGCTCGGGACAGGGGAACTATGGCTACACCTTC,CASSSGQGNYGYTF
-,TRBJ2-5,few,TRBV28,TGTGCCAGCAGTTATTCGGTTGGGGGCAGATCGAAGACCCAGTACTTC,CASSYSVGGRSKTQYF
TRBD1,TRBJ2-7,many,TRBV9,TGTGCCAGCAGCCGGAAACAGGGGAGCTCCTACGAGCAGTACTTC,CASSRKQGSSYEQYF
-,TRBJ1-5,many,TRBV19,-,CASSSGGPSIF
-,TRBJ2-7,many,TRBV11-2,TGTGCCAGCAGCTTTAGCAAGGGGGAAGTATACGAGCAGTACTTC,CASSFSKGEVYEQYF
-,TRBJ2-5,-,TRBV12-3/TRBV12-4,TGTGCCCGCAGCTTGGCCGGGGGCTGGGAGACCCAGTACTTC,CARSLAGGWETQYF
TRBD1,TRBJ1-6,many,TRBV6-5,TGTGCCAGTAGACAGGGAGTCAATTCACCCCTCCACTTT,CASRQGVNSPLHF
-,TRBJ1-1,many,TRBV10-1,TGCGCCAGCAGTGAGTCCGTGGCAGGGGTTGAAGCTTTCTTT,CASSESVAGVEAFF
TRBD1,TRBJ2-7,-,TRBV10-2,TGCGCCAGCAGAGGGGGACAGGGGGTATCCTACGAGCAGTACTTC,CASRGGQGVSYEQYF